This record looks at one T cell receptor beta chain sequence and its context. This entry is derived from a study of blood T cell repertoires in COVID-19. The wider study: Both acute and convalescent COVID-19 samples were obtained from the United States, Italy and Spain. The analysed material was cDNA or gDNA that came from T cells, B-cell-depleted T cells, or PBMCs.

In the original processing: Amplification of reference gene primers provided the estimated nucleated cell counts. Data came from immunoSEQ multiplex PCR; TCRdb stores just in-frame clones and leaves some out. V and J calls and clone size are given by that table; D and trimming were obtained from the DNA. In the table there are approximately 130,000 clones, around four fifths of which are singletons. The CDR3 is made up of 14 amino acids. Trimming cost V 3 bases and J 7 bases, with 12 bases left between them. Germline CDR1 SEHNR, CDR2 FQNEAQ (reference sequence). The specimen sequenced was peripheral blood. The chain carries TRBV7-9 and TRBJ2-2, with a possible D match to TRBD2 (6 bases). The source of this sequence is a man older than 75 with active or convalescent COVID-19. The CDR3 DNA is TGTGCCAGCAGCTTCGGCGGGGAAGGCGGGGAGCTGTTTTTT. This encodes CASSFGGEGGELFF.